Reported below is one T cell receptor beta chain. Its specificity is unknown. CDR1 and CDR2 (germline): SQVTM, ANQGSEA. Trimming took off 4 bases at V and 0 bases at J, with 9 bases between the two ends. There are 13 residues in the CDR3. The authors produced TCR alpha and TCR beta cDNA libraries with sample barcodes and UMIs by 5'RACE using constant-segment primers. TCRdb reanalysed the 5' RACE reads using MiXCR and keeps one entry per CDR3 protein. The sample records 580,000 or so distinct CDR3 sequences, roughly 17% being singletons. This entry comes from a study of T-cell memory formation after mild COVID-19. Across the study: Most TCR clusters belonged to a single donor.

Findings of the study overall: Most CD4+ clones that shrank were in CM and EM, while CD8+ ones turned up in EMRA.

The origin of this receptor is an adult woman who had mild COVID-19 (a few samples of this study predate the infection). Cell type and time point are not known. The chain combines TRBV29-1 with TRBJ1-1, with a weak D call TRBD1 (6 bases). Sequenced sample: PBMCs or a T cell subset sorted from them (not recorded which). DNA for the CDR3: TGCAGCGTTGGCACAGGGCTGAACACTGAAGCTTTCTTT. Translation: CSVGTGLNTEAFF.